A selection of T cell receptor beta chains follows, all from one sample in a study of OX40 agonist ivuxolimab in advanced cancers. Only in-frame clones appear in the TCRdb table, and some are missing; sequencing was by immunoSEQ multiplex PCR. This table holds some 60,000 clones, less than 95% found once. The starting material was CD4+ or CD8+ T cells sorted from blood, obtained in a trial of the OX40 agonist ivuxolimab. The receptors were gathered from an adult with an advanced solid tumor such as melanoma, head and neck, liver or kidney cancer. Both conserved end residues are part of each CDR3. D genes are given only for firm matches. Clone sizes are given selectively: once, few, many, or a class where the clone is expanded.

cdr3_aa	cdr3_nt	j_call	v_call	d_call	clone_size
CASSLAPAKNIQYF	TGTGCCAGCAGTCTAGCGCCAGCCAAAAACATTCAGTACTTC	TRBJ2-4	TRBV28	NA	few
CASSPRTSGRGEQFF	TGTGCCAGCAGTCCAAGGACTAGCGGGAGGGGAGAGCAGTTCTTC	TRBJ2-1	TRBV28	TRBD2	NA
CASSVLATGGTEAFF	TGTGCCAGCAGCGTCCTTGCGACAGGGGGAACTGAAGCTTTCTTT	TRBJ1-1	TRBV9	TRBD1	NA
CASSPVAGGGTDTQYF	TGTGCCAGCTCACCAGTGGCCGGGGGAGGGACAGATACGCAGTATTTT	TRBJ2-3	TRBV18	TRBD2	NA
CASSSDRVPQPQHF	TGTGCCAGCAGCTCGGACAGGGTACCTCAGCCCCAGCATTTT	TRBJ1-5	TRBV7-8	TRBD1	NA
CASSPGLDNEQFF	TGTGCCAGCAGCCCGGGACTAGACAATGAGCAGTTCTTC	TRBJ2-1	TRBV7-2	TRBD2	NA
CASSLLSDTQYF	TGTGCCAGCAGTTTACTGTCGGATACGCAGTATTTT	TRBJ2-3	TRBV28	NA	NA
CASSMVETQYF	TGTGCCAGCAGTATGGTAGAGACCCAGTACTTC	TRBJ2-5	TRBV6-6	NA	NA
CASSPRLKSPGELFF	TGTGCCAGCTCACCCCGGTTAAAGTCCCCCGGGGAGCTGTTTTTT	TRBJ2-2	TRBV18	NA	NA
CASSLSGPRVGEQFF	TGTGCCAGCTCACTGTCTGGACCAAGAGTCGGTGAGCAGTTCTTC	TRBJ2-1	TRBV18	NA	NA
CASSSTGTKNTEAFF	TGTGCCAGCAGCTCGACCGGGACAAAGAACACTGAAGCTTTCTTT	TRBJ1-1	TRBV11-3	NA	NA
CASLRGAGSYEQYF	TGTGCCAGCCTAAGGGGGGCGGGCTCCTACGAGCAGTACTTC	TRBJ2-7	TRBV2	NA	NA
CASRGGRADTQYF	TGTGCCAGCAGAGGCGGTCGGGCAGATACGCAGTATTTT	TRBJ2-3	TRBV5-6	NA	NA
CASSYQGAYEQYF	TGTGCCAGCAGTTACCAGGGAGCCTACGAGCAGTACTTC	TRBJ2-7	TRBV28	NA	NA
CASSYTGLATYEQYF	TGTGCCAGCAGCTATACGGGACTAGCAACCTACGAGCAGTACTTC	TRBJ2-7	TRBV11-2	TRBD2	once
CASSAGQVNNEQFF	TGTGCCAGCAGCGCGGGACAGGTCAACAATGAGCAGTTCTTC	TRBJ2-1	TRBV9	TRBD1	NA
CASSPTLAGSGELFF	TGTGCCAGCTCACCTACGCTAGCGGGATCCGGGGAGCTGTTTTTT	TRBJ2-2	TRBV18	TRBD2	NA
CASSQQGPNYGYTF	TGCGCCAGCAGCCAACAGGGTCCTAACTATGGCTACACCTTC	TRBJ1-2	TRBV5-1	NA	NA
CASSSLAGIGTDTQYF	TGTGCCAGCAGCTCCCTAGCGGGGATCGGCACAGATACGCAGTATTTT	TRBJ2-3	TRBV7-9	TRBD2	NA
CAWMEAGALEAQYF	TGTGCCTGGATGGAAGCGGGGGCCTTGGAGGCCCAGTACTTC	TRBJ2-5	TRBV30	TRBD2	few
CASGTLLSGGNTIYF	TGTGCCAGCGGGACCTTACTGTCCGGTGGAAACACCATATATTTT	TRBJ1-3	TRBV18	NA	NA
CASSLGGEQYF	TGTGCCAGCAGCCTTGGAGGGGAGCAGTACTTC	TRBJ2-7	TRBV9	NA	once
CASSRGGGGEQYF	TGTGCCAGCAGTAGGGGAGGGGGGGGCGAGCAGTACTTC	TRBJ2-7	TRBV6-6	NA	NA
CASSVPSGQGAGAGELFF	TGTGCCAGCAGTGTCCCGTCGGGACAGGGGGCTGGGGCCGGGGAGCTGTTTTTT	TRBJ2-2	TRBV25-1	TRBD1	NA
CASSFGQGAAGELFF	TGTGCCAGCAGCTTTGGACAGGGGGCGGCCGGGGAGCTGTTTTTT	TRBJ2-2	TRBV5-5	TRBD1	NA
CASSLTGERAYGYTF	TGCGCCAGCAGCTTGACAGGGGAACGTGCGTATGGCTACACCTTC	TRBJ1-2	TRBV5-1	TRBD1	NA
CASSLQPGLAAGYNEQFF	TGTGCCAGCAGCTTACAGCCGGGACTAGCGGCCGGCTACAATGAGCAGTTCTTC	TRBJ2-1	TRBV7-6	TRBD2	NA
CASSPSGTNPYEQYF	TGTGCCAGCAGCCCTTCCGGGACAAACCCCTACGAGCAGTACTTC	TRBJ2-7	TRBV9	NA	NA
CASSLLAGSSYEQYF	TGTGCCAGCAGCTTACTAGCGGGGAGCTCCTACGAGCAGTACTTC	TRBJ2-7	TRBV7-2	TRBD2	few
CASSTGTSLYNEQFF	TGTGCCAGCAGCACTGGGACTAGCCTCTACAATGAGCAGTTCTTC	TRBJ2-1	TRBV7-3	TRBD2	NA
CASSQDTGSGYGYTF	TGCGCCAGCAGCCAGGATACAGGGAGTGGATATGGCTACACCTTC	TRBJ1-2	TRBV4-3	NA	NA